The clone carrying this T cell receptor beta chain was seen repeatedly, ten times or more. The data stem from a study of T-cell memory formation after mild COVID-19. Trimming removed 5 bases at V and 4 bases at J, with 7 bases between. There are 12 residues in the CDR3. From germline, CDR1 is SGHTS and CDR2 YDEGEE. TCRdb recomputed calls from the 5' RACE reads with MiXCR, one row per CDR3 protein. The sample records 200,000 to 250,000 distinct CDR3 sequences, 9.5% being singletons. This chain links TRBV5-8 with TRBJ1-5, with unresolved D. The TCR comes from a man aged 18 to 29 who had mild COVID-19 (a few samples of this study predate the infection). Cell type and time point are not known. Sequencing was performed on PBMCs or a T cell subset sorted from them (not recorded which). DNA for the CDR3: TGTGCCAGCAGTACCCTAAATCAGCCCCAGCATTTT. As protein: CASSTLNQPQHF.